These 26 T cell receptor beta chains were sequenced from one sample in a study of cytomegalovirus exposure and HLA in healthy donors listed by TCRdb under 2017. Receptor amplification or capture employed the immunoSEQ multiplex PCR assay. The source is immuneACCESS, and TCRdb retained only in-frame sequences with V and J called. Part of the clones is not carried over; for the studies checked, unresolved V genes explain less than half of this, and the remainder is unexplained. The sample contains around 220,000 clones, approximately 83% of them found a single time. The ten largest make up 11% to 15% of the sample. Sample: PBMCs. The receptor source for this set is a woman aged 30 to 39 in good health and CMV-seropositive.

The table lists this clone with a count of one. The rearrangement uses TRBV5-1 and TRBJ1-1; 7 bases agree with TRBD1. Trimming cost V 5 bases and J 1 base; bases outside gene matches: 5. Germline V CDR1 and CDR2: SGHRS, YFSETQ. The CDR3 spans 14 residues. The CDR3 protein is CASRQGQTNTEAFF. CDR3 coding DNA: TGCGCCAGCAGACAGGGACAGACGAACACTGAAGCTTTCTTT.

V gene TRBV5-4 combines with J gene TRBJ2-2; D possibly corresponds to TRBD1 (6 bases). Between the trimmed V and J ends, which lost 4 bases and 6 bases, there was a span of 10 bases. The V gene's germline CDR1 is SGHNT and CDR2 YYREEE (reference sequence). The CDR3 has 13 amino acids. This chain's CDR3 is CASSRTEPGELFF. CDR3 DNA: TGTGCCAGCAGCAGGACAGAGCCCGGGGAGCTGTTTTTT.

This clone has at least ten counts. Other DNA sequences in this sample translate to the same CDR3. The J gene is TRBJ2-1, the V gene TRBV27, with D possibly matching TRBD2 (6 bases). The germline V gene has CDR1 MNHEY and CDR2 SMNVEV (reference sequence). Between the trimmed V and J ends, which lost 2 bases and 4 bases, there was a span of 6 bases. The CDR3 runs 13 residues. The CDR3 sequence: CASSLAGYNEQFF. The CDR3 DNA reads as TGTGCCAGCAGTTTAGCGGGATACAATGAGCAGTTCTTC.

The chain combines TRBV9 with TRBJ2-1, with D possibly being TRBD2 (5 bases). Germline V lookup: CDR1 SGDLS, CDR2 YYNGEE. The V end lost 3 bases, the J end lost 3 bases, and 7 bases lay between the germline ends. The CDR3 runs to 13 residues. The CDR3 DNA reads as TGTGCCAGCAGCGCCGGAGGCTACAATGAGCAGTTCTTC. Translation gives CASSAGGYNEQFF.

As DNA, the CDR3 is TGTGCCAGCAAACAGGGGGGGGGTCAGCCCCAGCATTTT. This translates into CASKQGGGQPQHF. The rearrangement links TRBV6-5 to TRBJ1-5, with 8 bases lining up with TRBD1. V shed 7 bases, J shed 6 bases, and the junction held 5 bases outside the gene matches. This CDR3 contains 13 residues. Per germline, CDR1 MNHEY and CDR2 SVGAGI.

The chain employs TRBV6-6 and TRBJ2-7, with 8 bases matching TRBD1. Trimming cost V 5 bases and J 6 bases; bases outside gene matches: 9. The CDR3 totals 14 residues. Germline V CDR1 and CDR2: MNHNY, SVGAGI (reference sequence). The chain's CDR3 is CASSPGQGLREQYF. The CDR3 DNA is TGTGCCAGCAGTCCCGGACAGGGCCTTCGCGAGCAGTACTTC.

The chain combines TRBV5-1 with TRBJ1-2; 7 bases align to TRBD1. The CDR3 has 14 amino acids. J gave up 7 bases and V 0 bases, and 6 bases lay outside the gene matches. The germline V gene has CDR1 SGHRS and CDR2 YFSETQ. The CDR3 sequence is CASSLGAGGSGYTF. As DNA, the CDR3 is TGCGCCAGCAGCTTGGGAGCAGGGGGGTCTGGCTACACCTTC.

This clone appeared once. The chain's CDR3 is CASSVSYDRGLNEQYF. The CDR3 DNA is TGTGCCAGCAGCGTCTCATATGACAGGGGGCTCAACGAGCAGTACTTC. The chain carries TRBV9 and TRBJ2-7; 10 positions match TRBD1. Losses at the gene ends were 2 bases for V and 5 bases for J; bases not matched to a gene: 10. Germline CDR1 SGDLS, CDR2 YYNGEE. This CDR3 has 16 amino acids.

V usage is TRBV27 and J usage is TRBJ2-7; 7 bases map to TRBD1. The CDR3 is made up of 15 amino acids. Trimming took 2 bases from V and 6 from J; bases not matched to a gene: 10. Germline loops: CDR1 MNHEY, CDR2 SMNVEV (reference sequence). The CDR3 sequence is CASSLLSTGRLEQYF. In DNA, the CDR3 is TGTGCCAGCAGTTTACTCTCGACAGGGCGTCTCGAGCAGTACTTC.

This chain uses TRBV7-9 with TRBJ2-7; 10 bases match TRBD2. V was clipped by 0 bases and J by 0 bases; unmatched bases: 5. Per the germline V gene, CDR1 is SEHNR and CDR2 is FQNEAQ (reference sequence). The CDR3 is 17 amino acids. CDR3: CASSLAAGGGPSYEQYF. For the CDR3, the DNA is TGTGCCAGCAGCTTAGCAGCGGGGGGGGGCCCCTCCTACGAGCAGTACTTC.

A note on this clone: The sample has other DNA sequences that encode this CDR3 too. The J gene is TRBJ2-7, the V gene TRBV11-2; possible D gene TRBD2, 5 bases. V lost 5 bases and J lost 0, with 11 bases in between. Germline V gene sequence: CDR1 SGHAT, CDR2 FQNNGV. The CDR3 covers 14 residues. In nucleotides, the CDR3 is TGTGCCAGCAGCCTCCGGAGGAACTCCTACGAGCAGTACTTC. Protein product: CASSLRRNSYEQYF.

This clone was picked up a small number of times. The rearrangement links TRBV6-5 to TRBJ1-5; no firm D call. The CDR3 runs to 15 residues. The germline gives CDR1 MNHEY, CDR2 SVGAGI. Trimming shortened V by 0 bases and J by 0 bases, and 6 bases separated the two germline ends. The CDR3 DNA follows: TGTGCCAGCAGTTACTCTACAGATAGCAATCAGCCCCAGCATTTT. It specifies CASSYSTDSNQPQHF.

CDR3 sequence reads: CASSRQSVSNYEQYF. Here the CDR3 DNA reads TGTGCCAGCAGTCGACAGTCGGTCTCTAACTACGAGCAGTACTTC. This chain connects TRBV6-1 to TRBJ2-7, with D perhaps matching TRBD1 (5 bases). Germline V gene sequence: CDR1 MNHNS, CDR2 SASEGT. Trimming removed 5 bases from V and 3 bases from J, with 17 bases in between. The CDR3 sequence is 15 residues long.

This chain connects TRBV22-1 to TRBJ2-7; TRBD2 reflects the table's D call only, with no check against the DNA. TRBV22-1 is classified as a pseudogene. The CDR3 covers 16 residues. The DNA for the CDR3 is TGTCCTGGGAGCGCACGCGCGGGATCCTTTTCCTACGAGCAGTACTTC. Protein sequence: CPGSARAGSFSYEQYF.

The chain is built from TRBV6-5 and TRBJ1-2; a weak D match, TRBD1 (5 bases). The CDR3 is 15 residues long. Germline values: CDR1 MNHEY, CDR2 SVGAGI. The ends were cut back, 4 bases at V and 0 bases at J, with 12 bases in the middle. DNA for the CDR3: TGTGCCAGCAGTTCCTGGGACGGTACTAACTATGGCTACACCTTC. This translates into CASSSWDGTNYGYTF.

This clone showed up just a few times. The V gene is TRBV9, the J gene TRBJ1-1; TRBD1 might be the D (5 bases). The CDR3 extends over 16 amino acids. Germline values: CDR1 SGDLS, CDR2 YYNGEE. V lost 6 bases to trimming and J lost 0 bases, with 18 bases between them. Written as DNA, the CDR3 is TGTGCCAGCAACCCAGGGAACCACATCATGAACACTGAAGCTTTCTTT. Encoded protein: CASNPGNHIMNTEAFF.

V is TRBV7-3 and J is TRBJ2-1; D gene ambiguous. This CDR3 region has 15 residues. The V end lost 5 bases, the J end lost 7 bases, and 18 bases lay between the germline ends. CDR1 is SGHTA, CDR2 FQGTGA, per germline. DNA of the CDR3: TGTGCCAGCAGCCCCAAGGGTAGTAGTAGTAATGAGCAGTTCTTC. Its protein is CASSPKGSSSNEQFF.

The chain links TRBV27 to TRBJ1-4; 7 nucleotides match TRBD1. The CDR3 spans 15 residues. V lost 2 bases, J lost 5 bases, and 5 bases stayed unmatched. Germline-derived CDR1 and CDR2 are MNHEY and SMNVEV (reference sequence). DNA of the CDR3: TGTGCCAGCAGTTTACACAGGGGTGAAAATGAAAAACTGTTTTTT. It specifies CASSLHRGENEKLFF.

This chain joins TRBV6-4 and TRBJ1-5; 8 bases map to TRBD1. The CDR3 covers 14 residues. After removal of 6 bases from V and 6 bases from J, the junction contained 7 bases not matched to a gene. Germline V lookup: CDR1 MRHNA, CDR2 SNTAGT. This CDR3 reads CASSPDRGSQPQHF. The CDR3 DNA reads TGTGCCAGCAGCCCTGACAGGGGAAGTCAGCCCCAGCATTTT.

The gene calls are TRBV2 and TRBJ2-1; perhaps D is TRBD1 or TRBD2 (5 bases each). The CDR3 is 13 residues long. Germline CDR1 and CDR2: SNHLY and FYNNEI. V dropped 5 bases and J dropped 6 bases, with 11 bases sitting between them. The CDR3 DNA reads TGTGCCAGCAGTAAGAGAGGGGCCAATGAGCAGTTCTTC. As protein: CASSKRGANEQFF.

The CDR3 DNA sequence: TGCGCCAGCAGCTCCGGACAGGGCGGCACCACCGGGGAGCTGTTTTTT. Translation: CASSSGQGGTTGELFF. The chain combines TRBV5-1 with TRBJ2-2, with TRBD1 matching over 8 bases. Per germline, CDR1 SGHRS and CDR2 YFSETQ. Trimming took 3 bases from V and 4 from J; bases not matched to a gene: 8. The CDR3 has 16 amino acids.

This chain joins TRBV5-1 and TRBJ2-2, with 11 positions matching TRBD2. This CDR3 comprises 17 residues. CDR1 and CDR2 from the germline V gene are SGHRS and YFSETQ. The V segment lost 4 bases and the J segment 3 bases; nucleotides outside the gene matches: 8. The CDR3 DNA follows: TGCGCCAGCAGCGACCCGCTAGCGGGAGGCGACACCGGGGAGCTGTTTTTT. As protein: CASSDPLAGGDTGELFF.

The V gene is TRBV5-1, the J gene TRBJ2-3; TRBD1 matches at 11 bases. The CDR3 extends over 14 amino acids. The ends lost 4 bases at V and 5 bases at J; junction bases unmatched: 3. The V gene's germline CDR1 is SGHRS and CDR2 YFSETQ. The CDR3 spells CASSIGTGGDTQYF. The CDR3 DNA sequence: TGCGCCAGCAGCATCGGGACAGGGGGAGATACGCAGTATTTT.

This clone was seen just once. The chain links TRBV7-9 to TRBJ2-1, with D tentatively TRBD2 (5 bases). V lost 5 bases and J lost 4, with 12 bases in between. The CDR3 has 14 residues. The germline V gene encodes CDR1 SEHNR and CDR2 FQNEAQ (reference sequence). The CDR3 protein is CASSPGWDYNEQFF. For the CDR3, the DNA is TGTGCCAGCAGCCCGGGGTGGGATTACAATGAGCAGTTCTTC.

The chain is built from TRBV6-1 and TRBJ1-2; D gene uncertain. The V gene lost 7 bases and the J gene lost 4 bases, with 13 bases spanning the gap. Germline CDR1 MNHNS, CDR2 SASEGT. The CDR3 loop spans 13 amino acids. As DNA, the CDR3 is TGTGCCAGCAACCCGACGGTAGCCTATGGCTACACCTTC. Translation gives CASNPTVAYGYTF.

The rearrangement links TRBV6-1 to TRBJ2-1, with D possibly TRBD2 on 6 matching bases. In germline, CDR1 is MNHNS, CDR2 SASEGT. V dropped 7 bases and J dropped 3 bases, with 16 bases sitting between them. The CDR3 extends over 15 amino acids. Here the CDR3 DNA reads TGTGCCAGCACCCCGTATAGCGGAAACTACAATGAGCAGTTCTTC. Amino acids: CASTPYSGNYNEQFF.